Below are 25 T cell receptor beta chains sequenced from a single sample in a study of blood T cell repertoires in COVID-19. Libraries were prepared by immunoSEQ multiplex PCR; TCRdb keeps only in-frame clonotypes and omits some of them. The sample holds around 20,000 clones, roughly 92% seen once. The sample consisted of peripheral blood. Source of these receptors: a human donor in a cohort sampled during active COVID-19.

This rearrangement joins TRBV6-5 to TRBJ2-7, with 8 bases identical to TRBD1. This CDR3 comprises 15 residues. Germline-derived CDR1 and CDR2 are MNHEY and SVGAGI. V lost 10 bases, J lost 2 bases, and 13 bases stayed unmatched. The CDR3 reads CATRKGQGRTYEQYF. CDR3 sequence (DNA): TGTGCCACGAGGAAAGGACAGGGCAGGACCTACGAGCAGTACTTC.

The rearrangement uses TRBV7-9 and TRBJ1-3; 9 bases are shared with TRBD1. V lost 1 base to trimming and J lost 4 bases; unmatched junction nucleotides: 5. Per the germline V gene, CDR1 is SEHNR and CDR2 is FQNEAQ (reference sequence). The CDR3 has 16 residues. CDR3 coding DNA: TGTGCCAGCAGCTTAGAATGGACAGGGGAAGGAAACACCATATATTTT. Protein: CASSLEWTGEGNTIYF.

This rearrangement joins TRBV30 to TRBJ2-1, with TRBD1 identical over 10 bases. The trim removed 3 bases at V and 7 bases at J, leaving 6 bases unmatched. The germline CDR1 and CDR2 sequences are GTSNPN and SVGIG (reference sequence). There are 14 residues in the CDR3. CDR3 in DNA: TGTGCCTGGAGGAGGGACAGGGGCTTTAATGAGCAGTTCTTC. Its translation is CAWRRDRGFNEQFF.

The chain has TRBV19 and TRBJ1-1, with a possible D match to TRBD1 (5 bases). This CDR3 has 13 amino acids. Trimming took off 8 bases at V and 4 bases at J, with 14 bases between the two ends. CDR1 is LNHDA and CDR2 is SQIVND in the germline V gene (reference sequence). The CDR3 loop reads CASDQGFSTEAFF. CDR3 DNA sequence: TGTGCCAGTGATCAGGGTTTTAGCACTGAAGCTTTCTTT.

V usage is TRBV20-1 and J usage is TRBJ2-3; TRBD2 aligns across 10 bases. CDR3 size: 16 residues. Per germline, CDR1 DFQATT and CDR2 SNEGSKA (reference sequence). Germline trimming cut 3 bases from V and 3 bases from J; bases unmatched to any gene: 9. The CDR3 bases are TGCAGTGCTAGTGGTTCGGCTAGCGGGAGAACAGATACGCAGTATTTT. It translates to CSASGSASGRTDTQYF.

The chain links TRBV6-6 to TRBJ2-1, with D perhaps TRBD1 (5 bases). This CDR3 region has 13 residues. Trimming took off 1 base at V and 7 bases at J, with 8 bases between the two ends. Germline V gene data show CDR1 as MNHNY and CDR2 as SVGAGI (reference sequence). This chain's CDR3 is CASSYLQGNEQFF. Written as DNA, the CDR3 is TGTGCCAGCAGTTACTTGCAGGGTAATGAGCAGTTCTTC.

The chain's CDR3 is CASSQETGRTEAFF. The CDR3, as DNA: TGTGCCAGCAGCCAAGAGACAGGGCGGACTGAAGCTTTCTTT. The rearrangement uses TRBV3-1 (or the pseudogene TRBV3-2) and TRBJ1-1, with 7 bases lining up with TRBD1. V lost 0 bases and J lost 5; bases outside the gene matches: 3. CDR3 length equals 14 residues. From germline, CDR1 is LGHDT and CDR2 YNNKEL (reference sequence).

The chain combines TRBV3-1 (or the pseudogene TRBV3-2) with TRBJ1-2; D may be TRBD1 (6 bases). V lost 1 base, J lost 0 bases, and 9 bases lay in between. From germline, CDR1 is LGHDT and CDR2 YNNKEL (reference sequence). This CDR3 spans 15 amino acids. CDR3: CASSQGTVPNYGYTF. The CDR3 DNA sequence: TGTGCCAGCAGCCAAGGGACAGTCCCTAACTATGGCTACACCTTC.

The chain uses TRBV29-1 and TRBJ1-1, with D possibly TRBD1 on 6 matching bases. Trimming shortened V by 7 bases and J by 1 base, and 16 bases separated the two germline ends. This CDR3 contains 14 residues. Germline assignment: CDR1 SQVTM and CDR2 ANQGSEA. The CDR3: CSAFGGGANTEAFF. The DNA of the CDR3 is TGCAGCGCGTTCGGAGGGGGGGCGAACACTGAAGCTTTCTTT.

The V call is TRBV6-6, the J call TRBJ1-3, with 7 bases lining up with TRBD1. Trimming took 6 bases from V and 2 from J; bases not matched to a gene: 10. CDR1 is MNHNY and CDR2 is SVGAGI in the germline V gene (reference sequence). The CDR3 runs 16 residues. The CDR3 protein is CASSSSRGTAGNTIYF. CDR3 coding DNA: TGTGCCAGCAGCTCTTCGAGAGGGACAGCTGGAAACACCATATATTTT.

The V and J genes are TRBV19 and TRBJ1-2, with D possibly TRBD1 on 5 matching bases. This CDR3 spans 12 amino acids. Germline V gene sequence: CDR1 LNHDA, CDR2 SQIVND (reference sequence). Trimming took 5 bases from V and 3 from J, leaving 7 bases between them. DNA of the CDR3: TGTGCCAGTAGTCGACAGCACTATGGCTACACCTTC. Protein product: CASSRQHYGYTF.

This rearrangement joins TRBV28 to TRBJ2-5; D might be TRBD1 (6 bases). This CDR3 has 15 amino acids. Germline V gives CDR1 MDHEN, CDR2 SYDVKM. Trimming left V 5 bases short and J 5 bases short, with 18 bases between. CDR3 bases: TGTGCCAGCAGTGCGGCAGGGGCTGGGTCGGAGACCCAGTACTTC. Amino acids: CASSAAGAGSETQYF.

The chain couples TRBV7-2 to TRBJ2-7; D gene unclear. This CDR3 spans 13 amino acids. The V gene's germline CDR1 is SGHTA and CDR2 FQGNSA. The V end lost 3 bases, the J end lost 3 bases, and 9 bases lay between the germline ends. The CDR3 protein is CASSLRRFYEQYF. The CDR3 coding sequence is TGTGCCAGCAGCTTGCGGCGGTTCTACGAGCAGTACTTC.

The chain is built from TRBV7-9 and TRBJ2-5; perhaps TRBD1 as D (6 bases). The CDR3 contains 12 residues. Germline V CDR1 and CDR2: SEHNR, FQNEAQ (reference sequence). Trimming shortened V by 5 bases and J by 5 bases, and 9 bases separated the two germline ends. CDR3 in amino acids: CASSLQGETQYF. The DNA for the CDR3 is TGTGCCAGCAGCCTGCAGGGGGAGACCCAGTACTTC.

V usage is TRBV3-1 (or the pseudogene TRBV3-2) and J usage is TRBJ2-1, with D perhaps matching TRBD1 (6 bases). The CDR3 runs to 13 residues. Germline V gene data show CDR1 as LGHDT and CDR2 as YNNKEL (reference sequence). V lost 4 bases and J 9 bases, leaving 13 bases between the germline ends. This CDR3 is CASSLAGTPEQFF. The DNA of the CDR3 is TGTGCCAGCAGCCTGGCCGGGACACCTGAGCAGTTCTTC.

This chain links TRBV5-4 with TRBJ2-7, with D perhaps TRBD2 (6 bases). V dropped 5 bases and J dropped 5 bases, with 11 bases sitting between them. This CDR3 is built from 12 residues. Looked up from germline, CDR1 is SGHNT and CDR2 is YYREEE (reference sequence). The DNA for the CDR3 is TGTGCCAGCAGGACTAGTAGCGACGAGCAGTACTTC. This encodes CASRTSSDEQYF.

The J gene is TRBJ2-7, the V gene TRBV24-1; no clear D gene. This CDR3 contains 13 residues. Trimming took 1 base from V and 7 from J, leaving 10 bases between them. The V gene's germline CDR1 is KGHDR and CDR2 SFDVKD. DNA of the CDR3: TGTGCCACCAGTGATTTAAGTTCCAGGGAGCAGTACTTC. Protein product: CATSDLSSREQYF.

This chain uses TRBV7-2 with TRBJ2-5, with 12 nucleotides matching TRBD2. The CDR3 totals 15 residues. From germline, CDR1 is SGHTA and CDR2 FQGNSA. J gave up 4 bases and V 5 bases, and 5 bases lay outside the gene matches. DNA for the CDR3: TGTGCCAGCAGCCCAAGGACTAGCGGGGTAGAGACCCAGTACTTC. Its translation is CASSPRTSGVETQYF.

The rearrangement joins TRBV19 to TRBJ1-4; D gene uncertain. Trimming stripped 6 bases from V and 8 bases from J, with 13 bases between. The CDR3 sequence is 13 residues long. Looked up from germline, CDR1 is LNHDA and CDR2 is SQIVND (reference sequence). CDR3 bases: TGTGCCAGTAGCCCGGTATTCGGGGAAAAACTGTTTTTT. The encoded protein is CASSPVFGEKLFF.

This clone was detected only once. The chain is built from TRBV27 and TRBJ2-7; D might be TRBD1 (6 bases). CDR1 is MNHEY, CDR2 SMNVEV, per germline (reference sequence). This CDR3 comprises 15 residues. Trimming removed 3 bases from V and 0 bases from J, with 12 bases in between. The CDR3: CASSFSGQGSYEQYF. CDR3 bases: TGTGCCAGCAGTTTTTCGGGACAAGGCTCCTACGAGCAGTACTTC.

This chain uses TRBV2 with TRBJ1-5, with TRBD1 matching 12 bases. Germline lookup yields CDR1 SNHLY and CDR2 FYNNEI. The trim removed 7 bases at V and 0 bases at J, leaving 7 bases unmatched. The CDR3 has 17 residues. CDR3 in amino acids: CASTPGQGASSNQPQHF. CDR3 DNA sequence: TGTGCCAGCACACCGGGACAGGGGGCTTCTAGCAATCAGCCCCAGCATTTT.

V and J are TRBV18 and TRBJ2-7; TRBD2 matches at 12 bases. CDR3 length: 14 amino acids. Per the germline V gene, CDR1 is KGHSH and CDR2 is LQKENI. V lost 10 bases and J lost 6; bases outside the gene matches: 10. The CDR3: CATSASGRGSEQYF. Written as DNA, the CDR3 is TGTGCCACTTCCGCTAGCGGGAGGGGATCCGAGCAGTACTTC.

Comments on this clone: An end of the junction differs from the germline gene, which may be a read error. The chain combines TRBV19 with TRBJ1-4; 8 bases align to TRBD1. CDR3 size: 12 residues. The germline gives CDR1 LNHDA, CDR2 SQIVND (reference sequence). CDR3 sequence reads: CASQGKGQASLF. In DNA form, the CDR3 reads TGTGCCAGTCAAGGGAAGGGACAGGCGAGTCTTTTT.

The gene calls are TRBV25-1 and TRBJ2-1; D remains ambiguous. V lost 1 base, J lost 10 bases, and 14 bases lay in between. Germline V gives CDR1 MGHDK, CDR2 SYGVNS. CDR3 length: 14 residues. DNA for the CDR3: TGTGCCAGCAGTGAATTCGGTACAGCTCGGGAGCAGTTCTTC. The encoded protein is CASSEFGTAREQFF.

The genes are TRBV3-1 (or the pseudogene TRBV3-2) and TRBJ2-3; 11 bases are shared with TRBD2. Germline V lookup: CDR1 LGHDT, CDR2 YNNKEL (reference sequence). The CDR3 runs 15 residues. With 4 bases clipped from V and 0 bases from J, the junction kept 0 bases outside the gene matches. The CDR3 bases are TGTGCCAGCAGCCCTAGCGGGGGGAGCACAGATACGCAGTATTTT. Amino acid sequence: CASSPSGGSTDTQYF.